A single sample is the source of the 15 T cell receptor beta chains below, sequenced in a study of T cell repertoires in cytomegalovirus infection. TCRdb fed the reads into MiXCR, producing one record per CDR3 protein. The table shows 310,000 or so distinct CDR3 sequences, with roughly a tenth occurring only once. The specimen was PBMCs. Every receptor here comes from a human donor in good health (CMV status not recorded). Some clones in this sample may be carry-over from other donors' samples.

This clonotype was picked up many times. The chain couples TRBV7-2 to TRBJ1-1; TRBD1 matches 8 bases. With 2 bases clipped from V and 1 base from J, the junction kept 6 bases outside the gene matches. CDR1 and CDR2 (germline): SGHTA, FQGNSA. The length of the CDR3 is 16 residues. The CDR3 DNA follows: TGTGCCAGCAGCTTAAATCAGGGGGCAGGGAACACTGAAGCTTTCTTT. Protein product: CASSLNQGAGNTEAFF. Full variable domain (missing parts from reference TRBV7-2 and TRBJ1-1): GAGVSQSPSNKVTEKGKDVELRCDPISGHTALYWYRQSLGQGLEFLIYFQGNSAPDKSGLPSDRFSAERTGGSVSTLTIQRTQQEDSAVYLCASSLNQGAGNTEAFFGQGTRLTVV.

This clonotype was found many times. The V gene is TRBV28, the J gene TRBJ2-5; tentatively, D is TRBD1 (5 bases). The CDR3 is 14 amino acids. Germline V CDR1 and CDR2: MDHEN, SYDVKM. V was shortened by 6 bases and J by 5 bases, with 16 bases between the two germline ends. CDR3 nucleotides: TGTGCCAGCAGCTCCTCCGACAGACGTGAGACCCAGTACTTC. It encodes CASSSSDRRETQYF.

This clonotype has at least ten counts. The chain combines TRBV7-2 with TRBJ1-5; D is perhaps TRBD1 (6 bases). Germline CDR1 is SGHTA and CDR2 is FQGNSA. The CDR3 is made up of 13 amino acids. Trimming stripped 5 bases from V and 4 bases from J, with 9 bases between. CDR3 DNA: TGTGCCAGCAGCGGACAGAGTAATCAGCCCCAGCATTTT. Translated: CASSGQSNQPQHF. Supplemented by reference TRBV7-2 and TRBJ1-5, the full variable domain reads GAGVSQSPSNKVTEKGKDVELRCDPISGHTALYWYRQSLGQGLEFLIYFQGNSAPDKSGLPSDRFSAERTGGSVSTLTIQRTQQEDSAVYLCASSGQSNQPQHFGDGTRLSIL.

This clonotype was seen at least ten times. The chain carries TRBV6-1 and TRBJ2-7; D gene ambiguous. Per germline, CDR1 MNHNS and CDR2 SASEGT. The CDR3 runs to 11 residues. Deletions cut 8 bases from V and 6 bases from J, with 11 bases between. CDR3 sequence reads: CASVVGIEQYF. The CDR3 DNA reads as TGTGCCAGCGTTGTAGGGATCGAGCAGTACTTC.

Many counts were recorded for this clonotype. The chain couples TRBV6-2 or TRBV6-3 to TRBJ2-7; the D gene is possibly TRBD2 (6 bases). Germline V lookup: CDR1 MNHEY, CDR2 SVGEGT. This CDR3 contains 16 residues. V was clipped by 0 bases and J by 2 bases, with 14 bases between them. CDR3 region: CASSYSPGDLPYEQYF. As DNA, the CDR3 is TGTGCCAGCAGTTACTCTCCGGGGGACTTGCCCTACGAGCAGTACTTC.

Ten or more counts support this clonotype. The rearrangement joins TRBV6-2 or TRBV6-3 to TRBJ2-5, with D possibly TRBD1 on 6 matching bases. Germline CDR1 is MNHEY and CDR2 is SVGEGT. This CDR3 region has 12 residues. V lost 7 bases and J 2 bases, leaving 8 bases between the germline ends. The CDR3 DNA follows: TGTGCCAGCAACAGGGTTCAAGAGACCCAGTACTTC. Translated, it gives CASNRVQETQYF.

The sample holds many counts of this clonotype. The genes are TRBV19 and TRBJ2-2; D uncertain. Trimming left V 7 bases short and J 7 bases short, with 25 bases between. The CDR3 totals 17 residues. The germline CDR1 and CDR2 sequences are LNHDA and SQIVND (reference sequence). The CDR3 region is CASTPRRDDWSNGELFF. CDR3 coding DNA: TGTGCCAGTACCCCTCGAAGAGACGATTGGAGTAACGGGGAGCTGTTTTTT.

This clonotype was counted ten times or more. This chain uses TRBV7-9 with TRBJ2-5, with D possibly matching TRBD1 (6 bases). The CDR3 runs to 15 residues. Germline CDR1 is SEHNR and CDR2 is FQNEAQ (reference sequence). The germline V and J ends were trimmed by 5 bases and 5 bases, with 18 bases remaining between them. The CDR3 sequence: CASSPPWIDRETQYF. As DNA, the CDR3 is TGTGCCAGCAGCCCTCCGTGGATCGACAGGGAGACCCAGTACTTC.

This clonotype was recorded at least ten times. CDR3 DNA sequence: TGCAGTGCCCCGACATCACGGGGTGAAAAACTGTTTTTT. Translating it yields CSAPTSRGEKLFF. This chain joins TRBV20-1 and TRBJ1-4, with D unresolved. The CDR3 covers 13 residues. V was trimmed by 6 bases and J by 7 bases, leaving 15 bases between them. CDR1 and CDR2 (germline): DFQATT, SNEGSKA (reference sequence).

There are many counts of this clonotype. The V call is TRBV7-2, the J call TRBJ2-1; 12 positions agree with TRBD2. Germline loops: CDR1 SGHTA, CDR2 FQGNSA. CDR3 length equals 16 residues. V was pared by 3 bases and J by 10 bases, with 10 bases of the junction left unmatched. The CDR3 sequence: CASSFGLAGSRTEQFF. DNA of the CDR3: TGTGCCAGCAGCTTCGGACTAGCGGGGAGTCGCACAGAGCAGTTCTTC.

This clonotype was seen at least ten times. This chain uses TRBV28 with TRBJ2-5, with a weak D call TRBD1 (6 bases). Trimming stripped 2 bases from V and 10 bases from J, with 17 bases between. CDR1 is MDHEN, CDR2 SYDVKM, per germline. This CDR3 contains 14 residues. The CDR3 region is CASSLEQTTGSQYF. The CDR3 DNA follows: TGTGCCAGCAGTTTAGAACAGACCACAGGGAGCCAGTACTTC. Combining the CDR3 with reference TRBV28 and TRBJ2-5 gives the whole variable domain DVKVTQSSRYLVKRTGEKVFLECVQDMDHENMFWYRQDPGLGLRLIYFSYDVKMKEKGDIPEGYSVSREKKERFSLILESASTNQTSMYLCASSLEQTTGSQYFGPGTRLLVL.

This clonotype was seen only a few times. The V gene is TRBV20-1, the J gene TRBJ2-1; TRBD1 agrees at 8 bases. The V and J ends lost 5 bases and 0 bases, in that order; junction bases with no gene match: 6. The CDR3 is 15 residues long. Germline V gene lookup returns CDR1 DFQATT and CDR2 SNEGSKA (reference sequence). CDR3 protein: CSAGRGQSSYNEQFF. The CDR3 DNA sequence: TGCAGTGCTGGCAGGGGGCAGAGCTCCTACAATGAGCAGTTCTTC.

This clonotype was detected ten times or more. V usage is TRBV7-8 and J usage is TRBJ2-5; 11 bases are a match to TRBD2. The CDR3 is made up of 14 amino acids. CDR1 SGHVS and CDR2 FQNEAQ come from the germline V gene. V was pared by 5 bases and J by 4 bases, with 3 bases of the junction left unmatched. CDR3 sequence reads: CASSLLAGVETQYF. CDR3 in DNA: TGTGCCAGCAGCCTACTAGCGGGGGTAGAGACCCAGTACTTC.

A remark on this clonotype: One base away lies a much larger clone, so this may be a sequencing read error. It is likely a read error, because the conserved phenylalanine at the end of the CDR3 is missing. The J gene is TRBJ2-2, the V gene TRBV15; D is perhaps TRBD1 or TRBD2 (6 bases each). V lost 0 bases, J lost 7 bases, and 9 bases lay in between. CDR3 length equals 14 residues. Germline V gene sequence: CDR1 LNHNV, CDR2 YYDKDF (reference sequence). CDR3 residues: CATSRDRGDGELFS. The CDR3 bases are TGTGCCACCAGCAGAGATAGGGGGGACGGGGAGCTGTTTTCT.

This clonotype was seen more than once but under ten times. The rearrangement links TRBV2 to TRBJ2-2; TRBD1 agrees at 8 bases. The V gene's germline CDR1 is SNHLY and CDR2 FYNNEI. The CDR3 is 15 amino acids. V was pared by 6 bases and J by 5 bases, with 8 bases of the junction left unmatched. CDR3 amino acids: CASRDRGVRTGELFF. The CDR3 coding sequence is TGTGCCAGCAGAGACAGGGGAGTAAGGACCGGGGAGCTGTTTTTT.